This TCR beta chain stems from a study of OX40 agonist ivuxolimab in advanced cancers. Exclusion of a patient followed from autoimmune disease history or systemic immunosuppression. Germline loops: CDR1 SEHNR, CDR2 FQNEAQ (reference sequence). V shed 5 bases, J shed 4 bases, and the junction held 8 bases outside the gene matches. There are 15 residues in the CDR3. The protocol was immunoSEQ multiplex PCR, while the TCRdb copy is restricted to in-frame clones and leaves out a portion. The sample carries about 95,000 clones, roughly 89% recorded once. This material consisted of CD4+ or CD8+ T cells sorted from blood, taken in a trial of the OX40 agonist ivuxolimab. The chain uses TRBV7-9 and TRBJ1-5; 7 bases match TRBD1. This clonotype was obtained from an adult with an advanced solid tumor such as melanoma, head and neck, liver or kidney cancer. The CDR3 DNA reads as TGTGCCAGCAGCCCCGGGACAGCAGAAAATCAGCCCCAGCATTTT. This translates into CASSPGTAENQPQHF.